Listed below are T cell receptor beta chains from one sample, sequenced in a study of blood T cells in healthy people across ages. In TCRdb, the 5' RACE reads were re-called with MiXCR into one record per CDR3 protein. The data contain hundreds of thousands of distinct CDR3 sequences, roughly half of them singletons. The sample comprised blood. Every receptor here comes from a woman of 80 years or more in good health. CDR3s include the opening cysteine and the closing phenylalanine or tryptophan. The order of the fields is V gene, D gene, CDR3 protein. The D gene is left open where the match is weak.

V gene: TRBV25-1; D gene: NA; CDR3 protein: CASSVSRSTEAFF
V gene: TRBV19; D gene: NA; CDR3 protein: CASSQGPAETQYF
V gene: TRBV30; D gene: TRBD1; CDR3 protein: CAWSKQGALGPNEQFF
V gene: TRBV12-3/TRBV12-4; D gene: TRBD1; CDR3 protein: CASSPGTGPSGANVLTF
V gene: TRBV6-5; D gene: TRBD2; CDR3 protein: CASSKLGLADDNEQFF
V gene: TRBV11-3; D gene: NA; CDR3 protein: CASSSGGVGNSPLHF
V gene: TRBV7-9; D gene: NA; CDR3 protein: CASSLVGANYGYTF
V gene: TRBV6-2/TRBV6-3; D gene: NA; CDR3 protein: CASSYEWVAKNIQYF
V gene: TRBV7-9; D gene: TRBD1; CDR3 protein: CASRPGQGPYEQYF
V gene: TRBV7-9; D gene: NA; CDR3 protein: CASSVGGHNEQFF
V gene: TRBV4-1; D gene: TRBD2; CDR3 protein: CASSQAPGLAADTQYF
V gene: TRBV12-3/TRBV12-4; D gene: NA; CDR3 protein: CASSPVWGSSTDTQYF
V gene: TRBV6-6; D gene: NA; CDR3 protein: CASSYGAAYNEQFF
V gene: TRBV28; D gene: TRBD1; CDR3 protein: CASRWDSIGDQPQHF
V gene: TRBV7-2; D gene: NA; CDR3 protein: CASSPSGQLNQPQHF
V gene: TRBV25-1; D gene: NA; CDR3 protein: CATLGMRQETQYF
V gene: TRBV12-3/TRBV12-4; D gene: NA; CDR3 protein: CASSFAGEGEQPQHF